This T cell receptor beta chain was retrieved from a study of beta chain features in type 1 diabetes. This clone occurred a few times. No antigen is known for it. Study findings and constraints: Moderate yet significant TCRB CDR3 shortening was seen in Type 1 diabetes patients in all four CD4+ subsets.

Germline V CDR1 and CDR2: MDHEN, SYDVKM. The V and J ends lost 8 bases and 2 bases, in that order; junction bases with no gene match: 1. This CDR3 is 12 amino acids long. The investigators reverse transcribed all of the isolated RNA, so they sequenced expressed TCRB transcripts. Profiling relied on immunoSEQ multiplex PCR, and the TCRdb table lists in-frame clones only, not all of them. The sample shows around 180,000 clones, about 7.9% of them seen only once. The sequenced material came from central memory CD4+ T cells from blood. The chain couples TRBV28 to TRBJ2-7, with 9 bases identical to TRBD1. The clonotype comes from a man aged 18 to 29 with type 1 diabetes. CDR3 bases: TGTGCCAGCGGGACAGGGACCTACGAGCAGTACTTC. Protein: CASGTGTYEQYF.